This T cell receptor (beta chain) is from a study of blood T cell repertoires in COVID-19. For the study at large: The United States, Italy and Spain supplied acute and convalescent COVID-19 samples. In each case, the material was cDNA or gDNA derived from T cells, B-cell-depleted T cells, or PBMCs.

The V and J ends lost 1 base and 5 bases respectively, with 21 bases between them. The CDR3 has 17 amino acids. From germline, CDR1 is SGHDT and CDR2 YYEEEE. In the source study's methods: Reference gene primer amplification in the assay estimated nucleated cell counts. Here immunoSEQ multiplex PCR was the method, and the copy in TCRdb shows in-frame clones only, minus some. V, J and clone size were drawn from that table, and D and trimming were deduced from the DNA. The sample consists of approximately 240,000 clones, nearly 90% of them appearing once. Material: peripheral blood. The origin of this receptor is a woman in her forties who had recovered from COVID-19. V gene TRBV5-6 combines with J gene TRBJ1-2; D is undetermined. CDR3 residues: CASSLPREGAGGYGYTF. As DNA, the CDR3 is TGTGCCAGCAGCTTGCCGAGGGAGGGAGCCGGAGGGTATGGCTACACCTTC.